Sequencing of this TCR beta chain was carried out in a study of blood T cells in healthy people across ages (dated by TCRdb to 2013 to 2016). Context from the whole study: In model experiments, roughly one uniquely barcoded TCR beta cDNA molecule per two T cells was captured by template switching. The study measured age-related changes in TCR beta repertoire diversity using deep sequencing normalized with unique cDNA molecular identifiers. Four age groups were formed from the donors: young (average roughly 16 years), middle-aged (roughly 38), aged (roughly 59) and long-lived (roughly 81). To avoid experimental bias, donors of different ages were spread randomly across the sequencing lanes. Using the same blood draw, the study looked at two additional independent replicas of 1 million unique cDNA reads for two donors, one aged 18 to 30 and the other aged 80 or older.

The receptor library was made with 5' RACE. A second roughly 6 to 11 cycle PCR used a sample-barcoded 5' primer and a J-beta primer mix. A unique molecular identifier was introduced onto each TCR beta cDNA molecule by a template-switch 5' adaptor carrying 12 random nucleotides. At least 2.5 million CDR3-containing paired-end reads were obtained from each sample. The Mint cDNA synthesis kit, primed by a TRBC-specific oligonucleotide, was used to synthesize first-strand cDNA from all RNA. Following uracil-DNA glycosylase treatment, all cDNA underwent a first 18-cycle PCR with the universal primers M1SS and BC2_uni_R. Per the authors' processing: Each sample was normalized by randomly selecting 1 million high-quality reads, each carrying a distinct molecular identifier. Instead of being binned into consensus sequences, reads with shared molecular identifiers were discarded. MiTCR, run with a Q25 quality threshold and the strictest error-elimination algorithm, handled CDR3 identification, clonotype clustering and error correction. A nonparametric unseen species model with Euler transformation was used to estimate a lower bound on total TCR beta diversity. TCRdb reprocessing: public reads trimmed at Q25 with fastp, clones called with MiXCR, in-frame beta chains kept. Identical CDR3 proteins give one entry, which carries the most common genes and DNA. TCRdb, not the original authors, processed these V and J calls. This sample lists some 1,800,000 distinct CDR3 sequences; roughly two fifths were detected once. The top ten clones comprise roughly 23% of the sample.

Donors were a few dozen systemically healthy Caucasian individuals from Russia aged 6 to 90 years. About 9.8 milliliters of peripheral blood were drawn from each donor into EDTA-treated Vacutainer tubes. Ficoll-Paque density-gradient centrifugation was used to isolate PBMCs, with at least 6.5 million per sample. Trizol reagent was used to extract total RNA from PBMCs, with at least 5 micrograms per sample. Naive CD45RAhigh/CD27high T cell percentages were measured by flow cytometry on a PBMC aliquot from every donor. Summary of the overall study and its limitations: Because profiling used bulk unsorted PBMCs, naive and antigen-experienced compartments could not be compared conclusively. Compared with the aged group, more naive CD4+ T cells, fewer expanded clones and increased TCR diversity were shown by the long-lived group, suggesting age selection. Donor CMV infection status was unknown, potentially confounding age-related changes in expanded clonotypes. As age increased, observed TCR beta diversity per million T cells dropped in a roughly linear way, and a significant reduction was already evident by age about 40. Estimates of total diversity based on one million sequenced T cells were considered lower bounds and underestimates. There was a strong correlation between observed TCR beta diversity and the percentage of naive T cells measured by flow cytometry.

The germline V and J ends show losses of 7 bases and 0 bases respectively, and no gene match explains 7 bases of the junction. The CDR3 has 17 amino acids, counting the end cysteine and phenylalanine. Of the read, only the CDR3 DNA is kept; its 51 bases are in frame from base 1. The germline V gene specifies SNHLY as CDR1 and FYNNEI as CDR2. On this clonotype: Its antigen is unknown. No clone much larger than this one lies a single base away; base qualities are absent.

The sequence was obtained from a human donor in good health. Sequenced input: blood. This receptor chain uses TRBV2 and TRBJ2-1; 12 nucleotides in the junction match TRBD2. The DNA sequence is given as TGTGCCAGCAAGCGACTAGCGGGGGACAGCTCCTACAATGAGCAGTTCTTC. It encodes CASKRLAGDSSYNEQFF.